The 3 T cell receptor beta chains given below trace back to one sample, sequenced in a study of beta chain features in type 1 diabetes. Expressed TCRB transcripts got sequenced, as all isolated RNA was reverse transcribed. Clones were read by immunoSEQ multiplex PCR, and TCRdb kept only the in-frame ones, dropping some. The sample consists of around 160,000 clones, 9% of them appearing once. No cognate antigen is known for these TCRs. Overall study results and limits: People with Type 1 diabetes carried modestly yet significantly shorter TCRB CDR3s in all four CD4+ subsets.

Sample: central memory CD4+ T cells from blood. These receptors all come from a woman aged 25 to 45 with type 1 diabetes.

The sample holds many counts of this clone. The V call is TRBV7-2, the J call TRBJ2-3; 8 bases map to TRBD2. V was clipped by 5 bases and J by 6 bases; unmatched bases: 4. Germline loops: CDR1 SGHTA, CDR2 FQGNSA. The CDR3 sequence is 13 residues long. DNA of the CDR3: TGTGCCAGCAGCCGCCAGCGGGAGGATACGCAGTATTTT. It encodes CASSRQREDTQYF. Looking up the rest from reference TRBV7-2 and TRBJ2-3 gives the full variable domain: GAGVSQSPSNKVTEKGKDVELRCDPISGHTALYWYRQSLGQGLEFLIYFQGNSAPDKSGLPSDRFSAERTGGSVSTLTIQRTQQEDSAVYLCASSRQREDTQYFGPGTRLTVL.

The genes are TRBV5-6 and TRBJ1-1; D ambiguous. Germline values: CDR1 SGHDT, CDR2 YYEEEE. CDR3 length: 13 residues. V gave up 0 bases and J gave up 6 bases, with 9 bases separating them. CDR3 in amino acids: CASSLVRGSEAFF. The DNA of the CDR3 is TGTGCCAGCAGCTTGGTCCGGGGATCTGAAGCTTTCTTT.

The V gene is TRBV10-3, the J gene TRBJ2-2, with 9 bases fitting TRBD1. V lost 6 bases and J lost 7; bases outside the gene matches: 9. There are 15 residues in the CDR3. The germline gives CDR1 ENHRY, CDR2 SYGVKD. CDR3 region: CAIRSGQGVSGELFF. The CDR3 coding sequence is TGTGCCATCAGGTCGGGACAGGGTGTCAGCGGGGAGCTGTTTTTT.